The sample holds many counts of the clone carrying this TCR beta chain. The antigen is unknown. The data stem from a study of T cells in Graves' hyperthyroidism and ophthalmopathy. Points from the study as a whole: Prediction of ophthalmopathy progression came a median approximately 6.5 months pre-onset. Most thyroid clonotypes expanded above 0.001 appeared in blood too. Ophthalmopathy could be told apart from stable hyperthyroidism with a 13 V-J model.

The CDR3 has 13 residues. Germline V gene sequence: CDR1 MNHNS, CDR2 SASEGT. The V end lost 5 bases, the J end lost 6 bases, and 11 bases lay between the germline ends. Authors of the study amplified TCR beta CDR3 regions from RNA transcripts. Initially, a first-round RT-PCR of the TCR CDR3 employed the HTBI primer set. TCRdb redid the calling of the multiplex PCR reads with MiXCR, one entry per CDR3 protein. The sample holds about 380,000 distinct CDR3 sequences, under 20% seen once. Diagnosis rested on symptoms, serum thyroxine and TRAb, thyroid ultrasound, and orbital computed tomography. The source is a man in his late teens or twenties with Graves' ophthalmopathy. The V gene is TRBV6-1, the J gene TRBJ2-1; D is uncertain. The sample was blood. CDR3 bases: TGTGCCAGCAGTTACGGCGGCGGCAATGAGCAGTTCTTC. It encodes CASSYGGGNEQFF.